Described below is a single T cell receptor beta chain sequence and its context. Its antigen is not identified. The sequenced template was cDNA made from the entire isolated RNA. Libraries were prepared by immunoSEQ multiplex PCR; TCRdb keeps only in-frame clonotypes and omits some of them. The sample lists hundreds of thousands of clones, more than 13% occurring once. This CDR3 comprises 17 residues. The germline V and J ends were trimmed by 6 bases and 1 base, with 20 bases remaining between them. Germline V gene sequence: CDR1 KGHSH, CDR2 LQKENI. The entry originates in a study of beta chain features in type 1 diabetes. Study-wide results and caveats: Type 1 diabetes patients had TCRB CDR3s that were shorter (moderately but significantly so) in all four CD4+ subsets.

This sequence originates from a man aged 18 to 30 with type 1 diabetes. The material sequenced was naive CD4+ T cells from blood. This chain joins TRBV18 and TRBJ2-3; possibly TRBD2 for D (7 bases). CDR3 loop: CASSTQRGHQGTDTQYF. In DNA form, the CDR3 reads TGTGCCAGCTCCACTCAGCGGGGACACCAAGGCACAGATACGCAGTATTTT.